What follows are 8 T cell receptor beta chains derived from one specimen sequenced in a study of control samples from healthy donors and cancer patients (dated by TCRdb to the early 2020s). The library was generated by the immunoSEQ multiplex PCR assay. Entries here come from immuneACCESS through TCRdb and include only in-frame sequences with V and J called. Some clones fail to appear in such tables; in the studies checked, an unresolved V gene covers under half of the shortfall, and the cause of the remainder is unknown. Here the sample has 150,000 to 200,000 clones; around 91% occur a single time. The ten largest clones add up to about 1.4% of the sample. The sequenced material came from blood. The source is a woman between 45 and 65 years old in good health.

This clone has a handful of counts. The chain recombines TRBV24-1 with TRBJ2-5; D perhaps matches TRBD2 (6 bases). There are 15 residues in the CDR3. The V end lost 4 bases, the J end lost 3 bases, and 14 bases lay between the germline ends. Per the germline V gene, CDR1 is KGHDR and CDR2 is SFDVKD. The CDR3 loop is CATSENTGLKETQYF. The CDR3 DNA follows: TGTGCCACCAGTGAAAATACGGGACTTAAAGAGACCCAGTACTTC.

V and J are TRBV7-3 and TRBJ2-1; the D gene is possibly TRBD2 (7 bases). Germline lookup yields CDR1 SGHTA and CDR2 FQGTGA. This CDR3 has 15 residues. V lost 5 bases and J lost 5, with 16 bases in between. CDR3 amino acids: CASSPGGLADNEQFF. The CDR3 DNA reads TGTGCCAGCAGCCCCGGGGGCCTAGCGGACAATGAGCAGTTCTTC.

V and J are TRBV9 and TRBJ1-1; D gene uncertain. The CDR3 runs 14 residues. Trimming shortened V by 4 bases and J by 0 bases, and 10 bases separated the two germline ends. The germline gives CDR1 SGDLS, CDR2 YYNGEE. This chain's CDR3 is CASSLSTVNTEAFF. The CDR3 DNA reads as TGTGCCAGCAGCTTGAGCACGGTGAACACTGAAGCTTTCTTT.

This chain joins TRBV5-1 and TRBJ2-3; no clear D. CDR3 length: 13 residues. Germline values: CDR1 SGHRS, CDR2 YFSETQ. V was cut by 0 bases and J by 1 base, with 3 bases left in between. CDR3 in amino acids: CASSLEGTDTQYF. Here the CDR3 DNA reads TGCGCCAGCAGCTTGGAGGGCACAGATACGCAGTATTTT.

This clone was picked up one time. This chain joins TRBV19 and TRBJ1-4; D remains unclear. V lost 3 bases and J lost 4, with 9 bases in between. Germline loops: CDR1 LNHDA, CDR2 SQIVND (reference sequence). The CDR3 is 14 amino acids. CDR3: CASSIGPNNEKLFF. For the CDR3, the DNA is TGTGCCAGTAGTATTGGGCCGAATAATGAAAAACTGTTTTTT.

J is TRBJ1-1 and V is TRBV5-4; D might be TRBD1 (6 bases). The CDR3 consists of 12 residues. The germline gives CDR1 SGHNT, CDR2 YYREEE (reference sequence). V was trimmed by 5 bases and J by 10 bases, leaving 15 bases between them. The CDR3, as DNA: TGTGCCAGCAGTTATACAGGGAGTGGAGCTTTCTTT. The encoded protein is CASSYTGSGAFF.

The chain couples TRBV5-6 to TRBJ1-5; D ambiguous. Trimming took off 1 base at V and 3 bases at J, with 8 bases between the two ends. CDR3 length: 14 residues. Germline V lookup: CDR1 SGHDT, CDR2 YYEEEE. The CDR3 DNA reads as TGTGCCAGCAGCTTGAACAGCCTCAATCAGCCCCAGCATTTT. Translation gives CASSLNSLNQPQHF.

The rearrangement uses TRBV5-5 and TRBJ1-1; 9 bases map to TRBD1. There are 12 residues in the CDR3. Germline lookup yields CDR1 SGHKS and CDR2 YYEKEE (reference sequence). V trimming: 6 bases; J trimming: 8 bases; junction bases outside the gene matches: 5. The CDR3 loop is CASTWTGEEAFF. CDR3 nucleotide sequence: TGTGCCAGCACATGGACAGGGGAAGAAGCTTTCTTT.